A selection of T cell receptor beta chains follows, all from one sample in a study of OX40 agonist ivuxolimab in advanced cancers. Profiling relied on immunoSEQ multiplex PCR, and the TCRdb table lists in-frame clones only, not all of them. Of about 61,000 clones listed, approximately 90% are singletons. The starting material was CD4+ or CD8+ T cells sorted from blood, obtained in a trial of the OX40 agonist ivuxolimab. The receptors originated from an adult with an advanced solid tumor such as melanoma, head and neck, liver or kidney cancer. The CDR3 runs from the conserved cysteine through the conserved F or W. Fields, in order: CDR3 protein, CDR3 DNA, J gene, D gene, clone size, V gene. D genes are given only for firm matches. Not all rows give a size; the values are once, few, many and, for expanded clones, a class.

CAISAGPQLGWETQYF	TGTGCCATCAGTGCCGGGCCCCAGTTAGGGTGGGAGACCCAGTACTTC	TRBJ2-5	.	.	TRBV10-3
CASSPIFMNTEAFF	TGTGCCAGCTCACCGATTTTTATGAACACTGAAGCTTTCTTT	TRBJ1-1	.	.	TRBV18
CASSLGFWTRGSTGNEQFF	TGTGCCAGCAGCTTAGGTTTTTGGACTCGCGGGTCAACCGGCAATGAGCAGTTCTTC	TRBJ2-1	.	.	TRBV11-2
CASSAGNSDLREAFF	TGTGCCAGCAGTGCCGGGAACAGCGATCTCCGTGAGGCTTTCTTT	TRBJ1-1	.	.	TRBV6-1
CASSLQQGRGYTF	TGTGCCAGCAGCTTACAGCAGGGGAGAGGCTACACCTTC	TRBJ1-2	.	.	TRBV7-2
CASTGGQVETQYF	TGTGCCAGCACCGGGGGACAGGTGGAGACCCAGTACTTC	TRBJ2-5	TRBD1	.	TRBV2
CASSQQVNTEAFF	TGTGCCAGCTCACAGCAGGTAAACACTGAAGCTTTCTTT	TRBJ1-1	.	.	TRBV18
CASATGSSGANVLTF	TGTGCCAGCGCCACGGGGAGCTCTGGGGCCAACGTCCTGACTTTC	TRBJ2-6	.	.	TRBV19
CASSPTGYQTSTEAFF	TGTGCCAGCAGCCCTACAGGGTATCAAACTTCCACTGAAGCTTTCTTT	TRBJ1-1	.	.	TRBV27
CASSPPTGTNYGYTF	TGCGCCAGCAGCCCCCCGACAGGGACTAACTATGGCTACACCTTC	TRBJ1-2	TRBD1	.	TRBV5-1
CASSQDTGRVKLGAFF	TGCGCCAGCAGCCAAGATACGGGCAGGGTAAAGTTGGGAGCTTTCTTT	TRBJ1-1	.	.	TRBV4-1
CASSPQGGGILGGYTF	TGTGCCAGCAGTCCCCAAGGAGGTGGCATATTAGGGGGCTACACCTTC	TRBJ1-2	.	.	TRBV27
CASSQDIACLQETQYF	TGCGCCAGCAGCCAAGATATCGCATGTCTCCAAGAGACCCAGTACTTC	TRBJ2-5	.	.	TRBV4-1
CSVARYETQYF	TGCAGCGTTGCCCGGTACGAGACCCAGTACTTC	TRBJ2-5	.	.	TRBV29-1
CASSPPGQGVRPYEQYF	TGTGCCAGCAGCCCCCCGGGACAGGGGGTAAGGCCCTACGAGCAGTACTTC	TRBJ2-7	TRBD1	.	TRBV7-9
CASSPPGLRGTEAFF	TGTGCCAGCAGCCCGCCAGGGTTAAGGGGCACTGAAGCTTTCTTT	TRBJ1-1	.	.	TRBV7-9
CASGKTGSETQYF	TGTGCCAGCGGGAAGACAGGGTCAGAGACCCAGTACTTC	TRBJ2-5	TRBD1	.	TRBV2
CASSLAPQVGQPQHF	TGTGCCAGCAGCTTAGCCCCCCAGGTGGGGCAGCCCCAGCATTTT	TRBJ1-5	.	.	TRBV11-2
CASSRDRMNTEAFF	TGTGCCAGCTCACGGGACCGAATGAACACTGAAGCTTTCTTT	TRBJ1-1	.	.	TRBV18
CASSLGVGMRASHEQYF	TGCGCCAGCAGCTTGGGGGTAGGGATGAGGGCTAGCCACGAGCAGTACTTC	TRBJ2-7	.	.	TRBV5-1
CASSDSSLYGYTF	TGTGCCAGCAGTGACTCGAGTCTCTATGGCTACACCTTC	TRBJ1-2	.	few	TRBV6-4
CASGHGGVGTEAFF	TGTGCCAGCGGCCATGGGGGGGTCGGGACTGAAGCTTTCTTT	TRBJ1-1	.	.	TRBV28
CASSYSIVANYGYTF	TGTGCCAGCAGTTACTCGATAGTGGCTAACTATGGCTACACCTTC	TRBJ1-2	.	.	TRBV6-6
CAWGSGQLFSYEQYF	TGTGCCTGGGGTTCGGGACAGTTGTTCTCCTACGAGCAGTACTTC	TRBJ2-7	TRBD1	.	TRBV30
CASSLSVPETQYF	TGTGCCAGCAGCTTATCGGTGCCAGAGACCCAGTACTTC	TRBJ2-5	.	.	TRBV11-2
CASSLYGRLSNFQETQYF	TGTGCCAGCAGCTTATACGGGAGGCTATCAAACTTCCAAGAGACCCAGTACTTC	TRBJ2-5	TRBD2	once	TRBV11-2
CASKASGRQETQYF	TGTGCCAGTAAGGCTAGCGGGCGGCAAGAGACCCAGTACTTC	TRBJ2-5	TRBD2	.	TRBV19
CASSKTSGTGGTAFF	TGTGCCAGCAGCAAAACCTCCGGGACAGGGGGCACGGCTTTCTTT	TRBJ1-1	TRBD1	once	TRBV5-6
CASSAGGVQETQYF	TGTGCCAGCAGTGCGGGGGGCGTCCAAGAGACCCAGTACTTC	TRBJ2-5	.	.	TRBV2
CASSDRGNEKLFF	TGTGCCAGCAGTGACAGGGGAAATGAAAAACTGTTTTTT	TRBJ1-4	.	once	TRBV2
CASRGPGQKNTEAFF	TGTGCCAGCAGAGGCCCGGGACAAAAGAACACTGAAGCTTTCTTT	TRBJ1-1	.	.	TRBV2
CASGLVGPYGYTF	TGTGCTAGTGGTTTGGTAGGGCCATATGGCTACACCTTC	TRBJ1-2	.	.	TRBV12-5
CASSAQSDSLNGPYEQYF	TGTGCCAGCAGCGCGCAATCGGACAGTTTAAACGGCCCCTACGAGCAGTACTTC	TRBJ2-7	.	.	TRBV7-6
CASRRLLSPWGTGTEAFF	TGTGCCAGCAGACGCCTTTTATCCCCGTGGGGAACAGGCACTGAAGCTTTCTTT	TRBJ1-1	.	.	TRBV14
CASSGTSGGTDTQYF	TGTGCCAGCAGTGGGACTAGCGGTGGTACAGATACGCAGTATTTT	TRBJ2-3	TRBD2	.	TRBV6-1
CASSSGQGGTGELFF	TGCGCCAGCAGTTCGGGACAGGGTGGCACCGGGGAGCTGTTTTTT	TRBJ2-2	TRBD1	.	TRBV10-1
CASSGGGRVKGSYEQYF	TGTGCCAGCAGTGGGGGGGGAAGGGTTAAAGGTTCCTACGAGCAGTACTTC	TRBJ2-7	TRBD2	.	TRBV2
CASSEPGQLNYGYTF	TGTGCCAGCAGTGAACCGGGACAGCTAAACTATGGCTACACCTTC	TRBJ1-2	TRBD1	.	TRBV6-1
CASSDPRGQDPYGYTF	TGTGCCAGCAGTGACCCCCGGGGACAGGATCCATATGGCTACACCTTC	TRBJ1-2	TRBD1	.	TRBV27
CASSVIDIPYEQYF	TGTGCCAGCAGCGTAATAGACATCCCCTACGAGCAGTACTTC	TRBJ2-7	.	.	TRBV9